The 17 T cell receptor beta chains below come from one sample, sequenced in a study of CXCR3-negative and CXCR3-positive naive CD8 T cells. In preparing the TRB cDNA libraries, 5' RACE with UMI labels was used. TCRdb reprocessed the 5' RACE reads and keeps a single row for each CDR3 protein, giving no DNA. The table for this sample gives tens of thousands of distinct CDR3 sequences. General study results and limits: Against CXCR3-negative naive cells, CXCR3-positive naive cells showed more hydrophobic TRB CDR3s.

No antigen is known for these receptors. Specimen: naive CXCR3+ CD8+ T cells from blood. Documented subset: CD45RO-CCR7+CD27+CD95- naive CD8+ T cells expressing CXCR3 (TNR3+). All receptors derive from a human donor in good health. Some clones in this sample may be carry-over from other donors' samples.

The chain uses TRBV6-5 and TRBJ2-2; TCRdb proposes TRBD1, but this gene call is untestable without DNA. The CDR3 extends over 22 amino acids. CDR1 and CDR2 (germline): MNHEY, SVGAGI. CDR3 amino acids: CASSYSHGTEGGALPNTGELFF.

The genes are TRBV24-1 and TRBJ2-3; TCRdb's D gene call, TRBD1, goes unchecked for lack of DNA. The CDR3 runs 17 residues. From germline, CDR1 is KGHDR and CDR2 SFDVKD. The CDR3 spells CATSDLGGTLRTDTQYF.

This sequence joins TRBV5-1 and TRBJ2-1. The CDR3 contains 12 residues. Germline assignment: CDR1 SGHRS and CDR2 YFSETQ. The CDR3 region is CAGSLDGNEQFF.

The gene calls are TRBV6-6 and TRBJ2-7; TCRdb indicates TRBD1, and absent DNA this call remains unverified. CDR1 and CDR2 from the germline V gene are MNHNY and SVGAGI (reference sequence). There are 14 residues in the CDR3. This chain's CDR3 is CASTPAWGLYEQYF.

The chain links TRBV12-3 or TRBV12-4 to TRBJ2-7. CDR3 size: 13 residues. CDR3 protein: CASSSGRTYEQYF.

The chain employs TRBV12-3 or TRBV12-4 and TRBJ2-3; TCRdb indicates TRBD2, and absent DNA this call remains unverified. The CDR3 has 14 amino acids. The CDR3 loop reads CASSLQRNTDTQYF.

The chain uses TRBV7-9 and TRBJ2-7; lacking DNA, the TRBD2 call made by TCRdb goes unchecked. This CDR3 contains 12 residues. Germline assignment: CDR1 SEHNR and CDR2 FQNEAQ (reference sequence). The CDR3 sequence is CASRTFSYEQYF.

This sequence joins TRBV5-1 and TRBJ2-7; TCRdb designates TRBD1, a call that cannot be tested without DNA. CDR3 length: 16 amino acids. Looked up from germline, CDR1 is SGHRS and CDR2 is YFSETQ. The CDR3 loop is CASSKLTGTGGDEQYF.

The chain's CDR3 is CSRDFGSYEQYF. The chain uses TRBV7-2 and TRBJ2-7. In germline, CDR1 is SGHTA, CDR2 FQGNSA. This CDR3 has 12 residues.

The chain joins TRBV4-1 to TRBJ2-2; TCRdb gives TRBD2 as the D gene, but with no DNA this cannot be confirmed. The CDR3 is 16 amino acids. Germline V gene lookup returns CDR1 MGHRA and CDR2 YSYEKL. This CDR3 is CASSQGAGSATGELFF.

J is TRBJ1-1 and V is TRBV5-5; checking the TCRdb D call of TRBD1 is not possible without DNA. CDR3 size: 13 residues. CDR1 is SGHKS and CDR2 is YYEKEE in the germline V gene (reference sequence). The CDR3 sequence is CASEGAANTEAFF. Using reference TRBV5-5 and TRBJ1-1 for the parts outside the CDR3, the full variable domain is DAGVTQSPTHLIKTRGQQVTLRCSPISGHKSVSWYQQVLGQGPQFIFQYYEKEERGRGNFPDRFSARQFPNYSSELNVNALLLGDSALYLCASEGAANTEAFFGQGTRLTVV.

The CDR3 loop is CASSQEGQGAYEQYF. J is TRBJ2-7 and V is TRBV4-3; the TCRdb D gene call, TRBD1, has no DNA to confirm it. The CDR3 sequence is 15 residues long. Germline V gene data show CDR1 as LGHNA and CDR2 as YSLEER.

This chain connects TRBV15 to TRBJ1-3. The CDR3 has 15 residues. Germline V CDR1 and CDR2: LNHNV, YYDKDF (reference sequence). The CDR3 sequence is CATSSDRSSGNTIYF.

This chain joins TRBV20-1 and TRBJ2-5; the TRBD2 assignment by TCRdb is unverifiable without DNA. The CDR3 has 19 residues. The V gene's germline CDR1 is DFQATT and CDR2 SNEGSKA (reference sequence). CDR3 region: CSARVFGVAGGTPQETQYF.

This rearrangement joins TRBV7-9 to TRBJ2-5. CDR1 is SEHNR and CDR2 is FQNEAQ in the germline V gene (reference sequence). The CDR3 consists of 14 residues. CDR3 amino acids: CASSHIDKQETQYF.

The chain is built from TRBV5-1 and TRBJ2-2. The CDR3 is 14 amino acids. The germline V gene has CDR1 SGHRS and CDR2 YFSETQ. The CDR3 here is CASSLEGSTGELFF. The variable domain in full, completed from reference TRBV5-1 and TRBJ2-2, reads KAGVTQTPRYLIKTRGQQVTLSCSPISGHRSVSWYQQTPGQGLQFLFEYFSETQRNKGNFPGRFSGRQFSNSRSEMNVSTLELGDSALYLCASSLEGSTGELFFGEGSRLTVL.

The CDR3 is CASSPLAALTDTQYF. The chain couples TRBV12-3 or TRBV12-4 to TRBJ2-3; TCRdb returns TRBD2, unconfirmable since there is no DNA. The CDR3 has 15 amino acids.